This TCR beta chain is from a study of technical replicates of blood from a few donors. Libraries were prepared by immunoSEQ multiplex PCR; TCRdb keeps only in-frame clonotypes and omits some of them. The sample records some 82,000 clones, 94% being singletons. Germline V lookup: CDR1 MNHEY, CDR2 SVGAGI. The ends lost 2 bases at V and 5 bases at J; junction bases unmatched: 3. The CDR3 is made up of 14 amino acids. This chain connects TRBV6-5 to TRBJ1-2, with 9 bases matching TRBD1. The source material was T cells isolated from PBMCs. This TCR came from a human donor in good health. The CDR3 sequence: CASSYTDRGYGYTF. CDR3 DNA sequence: TGTGCCAGCAGTTACACGGACAGGGGATATGGCTACACCTTC.